This T cell receptor (beta chain) appears in the sequencing data of a study of blood T cell repertoires in COVID-19. Across the study: Both acute and convalescent COVID-19 samples were obtained from the United States, Italy and Spain. The cDNA or gDNA used as material had been derived from T cells, B-cell-depleted T cells, or PBMCs.

A Seattle source enrolled patients during active infection and followed them longitudinally. Original processing methods: Scientists estimated how many nucleated cells there were by amplifying reference gene primers. Profiling relied on immunoSEQ multiplex PCR, and the TCRdb table lists in-frame clones only, not all of them. V, J and clone size are taken as reported in that table, and D and trimming were inferred from the DNA itself. Altogether 150,000 or so clones are present, approximately 86% being singletons, with the ten largest covering 5.5% to 7.5%. This CDR3 region has 14 residues. Germline-derived CDR1 and CDR2 are MNHEY and SMNVEV (reference sequence). V was clipped by 4 bases and J by 4 bases, with 14 bases between them.

This receptor was obtained from a woman aged 40 to 49 with COVID-19, enrolled during active disease. Material for sequencing was peripheral blood. This chain joins TRBV27 and TRBJ2-7; tentatively, D is TRBD2 (7 bases). CDR3 loop: CASSSRGGGYEQYF. The DNA for the CDR3 is TGTGCCAGCAGTTCTAGGGGGGGCGGGTACGAGCAGTACTTC.